This T cell receptor (beta chain) appears in the sequencing data of a study of blood T cell repertoires in COVID-19. Method: immunoSEQ multiplex PCR; TCRdb's copy keeps in-frame clones and lacks some. The sample lists approximately 160,000 clones; roughly 88% were seen once. This CDR3 comprises 13 residues. Germline V gene lookup returns CDR1 KGHSH and CDR2 LQKENI. J lost 6 bases, V lost 5 bases, and 3 bases had no gene match. This clonotype was obtained from a woman aged 80 or over with active or convalescent COVID-19. The source material was peripheral blood. The chain recombines TRBV18 with TRBJ1-4; 7 bases align to TRBD1. The CDR3 is CASSSTGDEKLFF. CDR3 DNA: TGTGCCAGCTCATCTACAGGGGATGAAAAACTGTTTTTT.